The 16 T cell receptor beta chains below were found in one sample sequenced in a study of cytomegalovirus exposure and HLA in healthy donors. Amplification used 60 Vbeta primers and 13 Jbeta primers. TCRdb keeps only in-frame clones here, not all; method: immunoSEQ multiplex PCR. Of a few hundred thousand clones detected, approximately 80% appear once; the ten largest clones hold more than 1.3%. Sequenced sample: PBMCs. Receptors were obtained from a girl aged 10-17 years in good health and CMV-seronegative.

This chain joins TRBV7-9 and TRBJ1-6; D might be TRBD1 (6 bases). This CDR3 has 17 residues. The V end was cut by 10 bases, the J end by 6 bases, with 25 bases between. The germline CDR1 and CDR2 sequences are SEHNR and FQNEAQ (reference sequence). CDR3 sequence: CAIMTGLGGGSNSPLHF. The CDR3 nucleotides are TGTGCCATTATGACAGGTTTAGGAGGTGGATCTAATTCACCCCTCCACTTT. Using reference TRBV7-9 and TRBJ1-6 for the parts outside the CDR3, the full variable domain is DTGVSQNPRHKITKRGQNVTFRCDPISEHNRLYWYRQTLGQGPEFLTYFQNEAQLEKSRLLSDRFSAERPKGSFSTLEIQRTEQGDSAMYLCAIMTGLGGGSNSPLHFGNGTRLTVT.

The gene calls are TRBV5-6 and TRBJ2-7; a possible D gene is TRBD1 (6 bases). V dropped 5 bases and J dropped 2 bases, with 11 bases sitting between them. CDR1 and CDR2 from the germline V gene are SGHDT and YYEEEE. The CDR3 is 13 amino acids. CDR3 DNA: TGTGCCAGCAGTGGAGGACAGACCTACGAGCAGTACTTC. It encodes CASSGGQTYEQYF.

Here the CDR3 DNA reads TGTGCCAGCAGTTTGGCAGGGACAGGGGACAATGAGCAGTTCTTC. This translates into CASSLAGTGDNEQFF. The V and J genes are TRBV28 and TRBJ2-1, with 10 positions matching TRBD1. J gave up 5 bases and V 3 bases, and 4 bases lay outside the gene matches. The germline CDR1 and CDR2 sequences are MDHEN and SYDVKM. CDR3 length equals 15 residues.

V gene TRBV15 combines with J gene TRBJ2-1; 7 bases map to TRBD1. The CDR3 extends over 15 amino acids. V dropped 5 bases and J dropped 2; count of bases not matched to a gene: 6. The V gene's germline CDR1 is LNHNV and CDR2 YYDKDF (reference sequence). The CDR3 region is CATSPSGQAYNEQFF. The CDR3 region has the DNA TGTGCCACCAGCCCATCTGGACAGGCCTACAATGAGCAGTTCTTC.

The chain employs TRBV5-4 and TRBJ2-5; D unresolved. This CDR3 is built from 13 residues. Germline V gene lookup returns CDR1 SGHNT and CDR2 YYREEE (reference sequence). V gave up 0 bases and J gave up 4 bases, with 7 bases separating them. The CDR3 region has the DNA TGTGCCAGCAGCTTGGACCCGGGAGAGACCCAGTACTTC. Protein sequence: CASSLDPGETQYF. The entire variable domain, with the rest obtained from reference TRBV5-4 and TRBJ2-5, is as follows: ETGVTQSPTHLIKTRGQQVTLRCSSQSGHNTVSWYQQALGQGPQFIFQYYREEENGRGNFPPRFSGLQFPNYSSELNVNALELDDSALYLCASSLDPGETQYFGPGTRLLVL.

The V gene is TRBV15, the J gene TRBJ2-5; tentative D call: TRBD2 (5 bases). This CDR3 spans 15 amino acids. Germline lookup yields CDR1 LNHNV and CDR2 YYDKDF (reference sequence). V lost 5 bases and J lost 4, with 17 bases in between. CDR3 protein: CATSSPEGRRETQYF. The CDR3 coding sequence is TGTGCCACCAGCTCCCCCGAGGGTAGGCGAGAGACCCAGTACTTC.

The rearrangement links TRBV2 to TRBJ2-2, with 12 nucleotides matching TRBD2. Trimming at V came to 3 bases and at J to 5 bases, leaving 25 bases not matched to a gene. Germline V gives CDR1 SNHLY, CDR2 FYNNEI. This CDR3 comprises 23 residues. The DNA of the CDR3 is TGTGCCAGCAGTGAGAAGGACAGGGGGGGAATCCCCCTTCTAGCGGGGGGGACCGGGGAGCTGTTTTTT. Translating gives CASSEKDRGGIPLLAGGTGELFF. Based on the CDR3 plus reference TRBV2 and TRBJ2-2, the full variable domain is EPEVTQTPSHQVTQMGQEVILRCVPISNHLYFYWYRQILGQKVEFLVSFYNNEISEKSEIFDDQFSVERPDGSNFTLKIRSTKLEDSAMYFCASSEKDRGGIPLLAGGTGELFFGEGSRLTVL.

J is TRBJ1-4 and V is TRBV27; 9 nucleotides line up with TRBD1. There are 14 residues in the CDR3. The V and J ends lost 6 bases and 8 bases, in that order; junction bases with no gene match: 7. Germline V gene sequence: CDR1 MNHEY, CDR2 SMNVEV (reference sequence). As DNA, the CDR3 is TGTGCCAGCAGACGGACAGGGGTTTACGAAAAACTGTTTTTT. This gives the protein CASRRTGVYEKLFF.

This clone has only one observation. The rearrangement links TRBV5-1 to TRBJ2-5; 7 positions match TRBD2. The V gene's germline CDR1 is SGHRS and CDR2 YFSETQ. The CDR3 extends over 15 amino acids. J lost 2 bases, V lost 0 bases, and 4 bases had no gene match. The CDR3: CASSLVPGGQETQYF. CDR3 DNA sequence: TGCGCCAGCAGCTTGGTCCCGGGGGGTCAAGAGACCCAGTACTTC.

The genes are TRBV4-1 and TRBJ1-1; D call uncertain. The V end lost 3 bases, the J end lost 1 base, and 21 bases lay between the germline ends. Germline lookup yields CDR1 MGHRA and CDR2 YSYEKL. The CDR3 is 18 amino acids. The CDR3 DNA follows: TGCGCCAGCAGCCAGCCTCACGGGATGTCAGGCGCGAACACTGAAGCTTTCTTT. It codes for CASSQPHGMSGANTEAFF.

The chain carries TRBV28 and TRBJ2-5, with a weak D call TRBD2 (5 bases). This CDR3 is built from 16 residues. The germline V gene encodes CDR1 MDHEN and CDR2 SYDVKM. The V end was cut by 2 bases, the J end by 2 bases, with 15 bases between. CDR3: CASSLNGLAYQETQYF. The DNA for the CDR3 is TGTGCCAGCAGTTTAAACGGGCTAGCTTATCAAGAGACCCAGTACTTC.

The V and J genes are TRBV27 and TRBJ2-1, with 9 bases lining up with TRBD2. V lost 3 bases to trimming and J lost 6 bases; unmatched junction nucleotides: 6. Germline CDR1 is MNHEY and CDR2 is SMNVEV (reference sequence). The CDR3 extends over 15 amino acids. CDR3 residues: CASSFLAGVGNEQFF. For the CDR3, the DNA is TGTGCCAGCAGTTTTTTAGCGGGAGTGGGCAATGAGCAGTTCTTC.

CDR3 sequence reads: CASSGQGPIFGKLFF. CDR3 coding DNA: TGTGCCAGCAGCGGACAGGGACCCATCTTTGGGAAACTGTTTTTT. This chain connects TRBV28 to TRBJ1-4, with 8 bases identical to TRBD1. V was clipped by 6 bases and J by 11 bases; unmatched bases: 14. CDR3 length: 15 amino acids. The germline V gene has CDR1 MDHEN and CDR2 SYDVKM. Complete variable domain (other parts from reference TRBV28 and TRBJ1-4): DVKVTQSSRYLVKRTGEKVFLECVQDMDHENMFWYRQDPGLGLRLIYFSYDVKMKEKGDIPEGYSVSREKKERFSLILESASTNQTSMYLCASSGQGPIFGKLFFGSGTQLSVL.

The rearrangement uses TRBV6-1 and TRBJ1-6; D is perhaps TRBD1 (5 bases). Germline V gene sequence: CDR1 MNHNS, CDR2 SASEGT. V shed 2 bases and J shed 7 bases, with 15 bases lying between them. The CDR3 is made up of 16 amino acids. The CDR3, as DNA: TGTGCCAGCAGTGAATATCGTTTTGGGGCGAATTCACCCCTCCACTTT. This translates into CASSEYRFGANSPLHF.

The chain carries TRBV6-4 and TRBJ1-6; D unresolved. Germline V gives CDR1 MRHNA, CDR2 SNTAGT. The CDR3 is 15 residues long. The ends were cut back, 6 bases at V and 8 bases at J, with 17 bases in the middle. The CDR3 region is CASRQSRHVDSPLHF. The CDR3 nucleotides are TGTGCCAGCAGACAGTCAAGACACGTAGATTCACCCCTCCACTTT.

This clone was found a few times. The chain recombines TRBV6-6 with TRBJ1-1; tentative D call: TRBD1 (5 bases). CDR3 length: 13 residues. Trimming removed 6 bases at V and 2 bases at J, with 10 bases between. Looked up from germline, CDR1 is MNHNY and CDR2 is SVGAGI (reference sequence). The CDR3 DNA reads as TGTGCCAGCAGCGAAGGGGTAAACACTGAAGCTTTCTTT. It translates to CASSEGVNTEAFF.